The 30 T cell receptor beta chains in this list originate from one sample, sequenced in a study of control samples from healthy donors and cancer patients. The table came from immunoSEQ multiplex PCR; TCRdb's copy has only in-frame clones and leaves some out. Here the sample spans fewer than 150,000 clones, about 93% being singletons. Sequencing was carried out using blood. These receptors were taken from a man younger than 35 in good health.

The V call is TRBV30, the J call TRBJ2-4; D gene unclear. The CDR3 is 16 residues long. The germline gives CDR1 GTSNPN, CDR2 SVGIG (reference sequence). Trimming took 4 bases from V and 0 from J, leaving 16 bases between them. The CDR3 loop reads CAWTVAAQLAKNIQYF. The CDR3 coding sequence is TGTGCCTGGACGGTTGCTGCGCAACTAGCCAAAAACATTCAGTACTTC. Complete variable domain (other parts from reference TRBV30 and TRBJ2-4): SQTIHQWPATLVQPVGSPLSLECTVEGTSNPNLYWYRQAAGRGLQLLFYSVGIGQISSEVPQNLSASRPQDRQFILSSKKLLLSDSGFYLCAWTVAAQLAKNIQYFGAGTRLSVL.

In its sample, this clone is medium-sized. This chain's CDR3 is CASSDVVESTDTQYF. CDR3 nucleotide sequence: TGTGCCAGCAGTGATGTTGTCGAGAGCACAGATACGCAGTATTTT. The V gene is TRBV6-1, the J gene TRBJ2-3; D uncertain. The length of the CDR3 is 15 residues. Trimming shortened V by 3 bases and J by 0 bases, and 10 bases separated the two germline ends. Germline V gene data show CDR1 as MNHNS and CDR2 as SASEGT.

The chain employs TRBV10-1 and TRBJ2-3; TRBD1 or TRBD2 may be the D gene (5 bases each). Trimming took 3 bases from V and 0 from J, leaving 10 bases between them. CDR3 length: 15 amino acids. CDR1 is WNHNN and CDR2 is SYGVQD in the germline V gene (reference sequence). The CDR3 loop is CASSDSGSSTDTQYF. The CDR3 nucleotides read TGCGCCAGCAGTGACTCAGGGAGTAGCACAGATACGCAGTATTTT.

The gene calls are TRBV29-1 and TRBJ2-1, with 7 positions matching TRBD2. The CDR3 totals 13 residues. Germline V gene sequence: CDR1 SQVTM, CDR2 ANQGSEA. Trimming took 5 bases from V and 4 from J; bases not matched to a gene: 5. In DNA, the CDR3 is TGCAGCGTTAGCGGGGTCGGGTACAATGAGCAGTTCTTC. This encodes CSVSGVGYNEQFF.

The chain combines TRBV28 with TRBJ2-2, with D uncertain. Trimming removed 5 bases at V and 5 bases at J, with 6 bases between. This CDR3 region has 12 residues. CDR1 MDHEN and CDR2 SYDVKM come from the germline V gene. CDR3 protein: CASSEKTGELFF. The CDR3, as DNA: TGTGCCAGCAGTGAGAAAACCGGGGAGCTGTTTTTT.

The chain combines TRBV19 with TRBJ2-1, with 7 bases that match TRBD2. The CDR3 runs 15 residues. The junction had 8 bases not matched to a gene; V was cut back by 5 bases and J by 4 bases. In germline, CDR1 is LNHDA, CDR2 SQIVND (reference sequence). The chain's CDR3 is CASSPPRETYNEQFF. The DNA for the CDR3 is TGTGCCAGTAGTCCCCCGCGGGAGACATACAATGAGCAGTTCTTC. The whole variable domain, remainder taken from reference TRBV19 and TRBJ2-1, is DGGITQSPKYLFRKEGQNVTLSCEQNLNHDAMYWYRQDPGQGLRLIYYSQIVNDFQKGDIAEGYSVSREKKESFPLTVTSAQKNPTAFYLCASSPPRETYNEQFFGPGTRLTVL.

The chain links TRBV10-1 to TRBJ1-3, with D hard to call. The CDR3 loop spans 14 amino acids. V shed 3 bases and J shed 2 bases, with 8 bases lying between them. CDR1 is WNHNN, CDR2 SYGVQD, per germline (reference sequence). The CDR3 spells CASSDGVPGNTIYF. CDR3 DNA sequence: TGCGCCAGCAGTGATGGGGTCCCTGGAAACACCATATATTTT.

The chain couples TRBV19 to TRBJ1-5; D may be TRBD1 (6 bases). V was trimmed by 0 bases and J by 3 bases, leaving 12 bases between them. This CDR3 has 16 residues. Looked up from germline, CDR1 is LNHDA and CDR2 is SQIVND (reference sequence). The CDR3 protein is CASSIDGAGVNQPQHF. CDR3 DNA: TGTGCCAGTAGTATAGATGGGGCAGGGGTCAATCAGCCCCAGCATTTT. Complete variable domain (other parts from reference TRBV19 and TRBJ1-5): DGGITQSPKYLFRKEGQNVTLSCEQNLNHDAMYWYRQDPGQGLRLIYYSQIVNDFQKGDIAEGYSVSREKKESFPLTVTSAQKNPTAFYLCASSIDGAGVNQPQHFGDGTRLSIL.

This sequence joins TRBV2 and TRBJ2-7; TRBD2 is a possible D gene (5 bases). The CDR3 is 11 amino acids. The V end lost 6 bases, the J end lost 4 bases, and 7 bases lay between the germline ends. Germline V gene data show CDR1 as SNHLY and CDR2 as FYNNEI. The CDR3 DNA reads TGTGCCAGCAGGGAGGTATACGAGCAGTACGTC. Translated, it gives CASREVYEQYV.

CDR3 sequence (DNA): TGTGCCAGCAGTCCAGGTCTCTCCTACGAGCAGTACTTC. Its translation: CASSPGLSYEQYF. This chain links TRBV27 with TRBJ2-7, with no clear D. The V end lost 5 bases, the J end lost 0 bases, and 8 bases lay between the germline ends. There are 13 residues in the CDR3. Germline V CDR1 and CDR2: MNHEY, SMNVEV (reference sequence).

V gene TRBV27 combines with J gene TRBJ1-1, with 7 bases identical to TRBD1. The V gene's germline CDR1 is MNHEY and CDR2 SMNVEV (reference sequence). V dropped 6 bases and J dropped 2; count of bases not matched to a gene: 12. The CDR3 sequence is 16 residues long. The CDR3 protein is CASSPRGERRNTEAFF. The CDR3 DNA follows: TGTGCCAGCAGCCCCAGGGGGGAAAGGCGAAACACTGAAGCTTTCTTT.

The CDR3 nucleotides read TGTGCCAGCAGCCCACTAGCGGGGGTGGGCAATGAGCAGTTCTTC. Protein sequence: CASSPLAGVGNEQFF. This chain connects TRBV3-1 (or the pseudogene TRBV3-2) to TRBJ2-1; 11 bases are a match to TRBD2. J was trimmed by 6 bases and V by 4 bases; bases with no gene match: 5. The CDR3 is 15 amino acids. CDR1 and CDR2 from the germline V gene are LGHDT and YNNKEL (reference sequence).

This clone was picked up one time. The V call is TRBV11-3, the J call TRBJ1-1, with a tentative D call TRBD1 (6 bases). The CDR3 loop spans 11 amino acids. The germline V gene has CDR1 SGHNT and CDR2 YENEEA. V was shortened by 5 bases and J by 7 bases, with 8 bases between the two germline ends. The CDR3 loop is CASSIQGEAFF. As DNA, the CDR3 is TGTGCCAGCAGCATACAGGGTGAAGCTTTCTTT.

The V and J genes are TRBV6-2 or TRBV6-3 and TRBJ2-7, with TRBD2 matching over 8 bases. Germline CDR1 is MNHEY and CDR2 is SVGEGT. Trimming took 2 bases from V and 0 from J; bases not matched to a gene: 6. CDR3 length: 16 amino acids. CDR3 in DNA: TGTGCCAGCAGTTACGGGCGTCTAGCGGGCTCCTACGAGCAGTACGTC. Protein: CASSYGRLAGSYEQYV.

DNA of the CDR3: TGTGCCACCAGTCAACCGGGACAAGACTATGGCTACACCTTC. Encoded protein: CATSQPGQDYGYTF. This sequence joins TRBV24-1 and TRBJ1-2; D is perhaps TRBD1 (6 bases). The V end lost 6 bases, the J end lost 3 bases, and 13 bases lay between the germline ends. CDR1 and CDR2 from the germline V gene are KGHDR and SFDVKD. CDR3 length: 14 amino acids.

The gene calls are TRBV6-5 and TRBJ2-7; D unclear. V lost 3 bases and J 4 bases, leaving 10 bases between the germline ends. This CDR3 contains 13 residues. Germline V lookup: CDR1 MNHEY, CDR2 SVGAGI. The CDR3 nucleotides read TGTGCCAGCAGTTATCGAGTCTCATACGAGCAGTACTTC. It yields the protein CASSYRVSYEQYF.

The CDR3 protein is CASIPPGVKGTEAFF. CDR3 DNA sequence: TGTGCCAGCATCCCACCCGGGGTTAAGGGCACTGAAGCTTTCTTT. V and J are TRBV21-1 and TRBJ1-1. TRBV21-1 is a documented pseudogene. The length of the CDR3 is 15 residues.

The V and J genes are TRBV5-5 and TRBJ1-5; no clear D gene. Germline V gene sequence: CDR1 SGHKS, CDR2 YYEKEE (reference sequence). The CDR3 spans 13 residues. Trimming pared 0 bases from V and 3 bases from J, leaving 4 bases between. CDR3 region: CASSLAVNQPQHF. The CDR3, as DNA: TGTGCCAGCAGCTTGGCTGTCAATCAGCCCCAGCATTTT.

This chain connects TRBV5-4 to TRBJ2-7, with D possibly matching TRBD2 (5 bases). The CDR3 has 14 amino acids. V was cut by 0 bases and J by 2 bases, with 9 bases left in between. Germline V gives CDR1 SGHNT, CDR2 YYREEE (reference sequence). CDR3 in DNA: TGTGCCAGCAGCTTGGAAGGGAGAACCTACGAGCAGTACTTC. Amino acids: CASSLEGRTYEQYF.

In regard to this clone: The same CDR3 can be traced to other DNA sequences in this sample. The chain recombines TRBV3-1 (or the pseudogene TRBV3-2) with TRBJ1-1, with a tentative D call TRBD1 (5 bases). Germline loops: CDR1 LGHDT, CDR2 YNNKEL (reference sequence). The V end was cut by 3 bases, the J end by 5 bases, with 7 bases between. This CDR3 is 12 amino acids long. The CDR3 is CASSQGRTEAFF. CDR3 coding DNA: TGTGCCAGCAGCCAGGGACGGACTGAAGCTTTCTTT.

The chain is built from TRBV27 and TRBJ2-3, with D unresolved. The length of the CDR3 is 13 residues. The germline V gene encodes CDR1 MNHEY and CDR2 SMNVEV (reference sequence). Trimming pared 2 bases from V and 6 bases from J, leaving 9 bases between. This chain's CDR3 is CASSLGFGDTQYF. CDR3 nucleotides: TGTGCCAGCAGTTTAGGGTTTGGGGATACGCAGTATTTT.

V gene TRBV7-9 combines with J gene TRBJ1-1; maybe TRBD1 (6 bases). Germline CDR1 is SEHNR and CDR2 is FQNEAQ (reference sequence). V lost 0 bases, J lost 1 base, and 9 bases lay in between. This CDR3 is built from 15 residues. CDR3: CASSLAQGGNTEAFF. DNA for the CDR3: TGTGCCAGCAGCTTAGCACAGGGTGGGAACACTGAAGCTTTCTTT.

This chain uses TRBV6-5 with TRBJ2-7, with D possibly TRBD2 on 5 matching bases. Looked up from germline, CDR1 is MNHEY and CDR2 is SVGAGI. This CDR3 contains 15 residues. Trimming removed 6 bases at V and 0 bases at J, with 15 bases between. The CDR3 nucleotides read TGTGCCAGCAGAACATGGGAGCCCAGCTCCTACGAGCAGTACTTC. Translation: CASRTWEPSSYEQYF.

CDR3 sequence reads: CASSGSSYNEQFF. CDR3 nucleotide sequence: TGTGCCAGCAGCGGCAGCTCCTACAATGAGCAGTTCTTC. The chain couples TRBV25-1 to TRBJ2-1; D not certain. Germline V gene data show CDR1 as MGHDK and CDR2 as SYGVNS. CDR3 length: 13 residues. Trimming stripped 6 bases from V and 0 bases from J, with 6 bases between.

V is TRBV19 and J is TRBJ2-2, with D unclear. The CDR3 has 15 amino acids. Germline CDR1 and CDR2: LNHDA and SQIVND (reference sequence). V lost 6 bases to trimming and J lost 3 bases, with 14 bases between them. The chain's CDR3 is CASSEQNVDTGELFF. In nucleotides, the CDR3 is TGTGCCAGTAGCGAACAAAATGTGGACACCGGGGAGCTGTTTTTT.

The gene calls are TRBV7-9 and TRBJ1-1; 11 positions match TRBD1. The trim removed 5 bases at V and 2 bases at J, leaving 7 bases unmatched. From germline, CDR1 is SEHNR and CDR2 FQNEAQ (reference sequence). The CDR3 covers 16 residues. The DNA for the CDR3 is TGTGCCAGCAGCCCACGGGACAGGGGGTTAAACACTGAAGCTTTCTTT. Its protein is CASSPRDRGLNTEAFF.

The gene calls are TRBV7-9 and TRBJ2-2; no firm D call. Trimming pared 8 bases from V and 1 base from J, leaving 14 bases between. This CDR3 spans 15 amino acids. Germline CDR1 reads SEHNR; CDR2 reads FQNEAQ (reference sequence). This CDR3 reads CASAPQRMNTGELFF. The DNA for the CDR3 is TGTGCCAGCGCCCCCCAGCGAATGAACACCGGGGAGCTGTTTTTT.

The rearrangement links TRBV19 to TRBJ1-6, with D maybe TRBD1 (6 bases). Germline CDR1 LNHDA, CDR2 SQIVND (reference sequence). V was shortened by 3 bases and J by 7 bases, with 16 bases between the two germline ends. The length of the CDR3 is 16 residues. CDR3 loop: CASSIPSTGMNSPLHF. CDR3 sequence (DNA): TGTGCCAGTAGTATCCCATCAACAGGGATGAATTCACCCCTCCACTTT. Filled out from reference TRBV19 and TRBJ1-6, the complete variable domain reads DGGITQSPKYLFRKEGQNVTLSCEQNLNHDAMYWYRQDPGQGLRLIYYSQIVNDFQKGDIAEGYSVSREKKESFPLTVTSAQKNPTAFYLCASSIPSTGMNSPLHFGNGTRLTVT.

V usage is TRBV7-6 and J usage is TRBJ2-1, with TRBD1 identical over 7 bases. The CDR3 runs 15 residues. Germline CDR1 and CDR2: SGHVS and FNYEAQ. V lost 5 bases and J lost 8; bases outside the gene matches: 12. Here the CDR3 reads CASSTRTGKVYEQFF. The CDR3 region has the DNA TGTGCCAGCAGCACTCGGACAGGAAAGGTATATGAGCAGTTCTTC.

The chain joins TRBV5-5 to TRBJ2-7; D not certain. V shed 4 bases and J shed 7 bases, with 12 bases lying between them. Germline V gives CDR1 SGHKS, CDR2 YYEKEE (reference sequence). The CDR3 runs to 12 residues. In DNA form, the CDR3 reads TGTGCCAGCAGCCTCGGACCGGTGGAGCAGTACTTC. The encoded protein is CASSLGPVEQYF.